These 29 T cell receptor beta chains were all obtained from the same sample, sequenced in a study of tumor and adjacent non-tumor tissue in lung cancer. TCRbeta libraries were built with three rounds of nested PCR, modified from ARM-PCR. TCRdb re-called the multiplex PCR reads with MiXCR, one entry per CDR3 protein. The table has around 74,000 distinct CDR3 sequences, around 70% seen once. The template was RNA from unsorted bulk tissue. More than 3 cm separated this lung sample from the edge of the tumor. Sequencing was performed on distant non-tumor lung tissue. The receptors were sampled from a woman in her forties or fifties with non-small cell lung cancer.

On this clonotype itself: This CDR3 is missing its conserved last phenylalanine or tryptophan, likely due to a read error. The genes are TRBV4-3 and TRBJ2-1; the match to TRBD2 covers 9 bases. This CDR3 spans 18 amino acids. Germline V CDR1 and CDR2: LGHNA, YSLEER. The CDR3 DNA sequence: TGTGCCAGCAGCCAACCAGGGCGATTAGCGGGAGCGGACAATGAGCAGTTCCTC. It codes for CASSQPGRLAGADNEQFL.

Concerning this clonotype: This CDR3 fails to terminate in the conserved phenylalanine or tryptophan, so it likely reflects a read error. The chain combines TRBV6-2 or TRBV6-3 with TRBJ2-7; D is possibly TRBD2 (7 bases). This CDR3 contains 15 residues. Germline V CDR1 and CDR2: MNHEY, SVGEGT. Here the CDR3 reads CTSSTRPGGRNEQYL. CDR3 DNA: TGTACCAGCAGTACGAGGCCCGGGGGGCGGAACGAGCAGTACTTA.

The genes are TRBV20-1 and TRBJ2-1; tentative D call: TRBD2 (5 bases). V dropped 0 bases and J dropped 7 bases, with 22 bases sitting between them. This CDR3 is 17 amino acids long. The germline CDR1 and CDR2 sequences are DFQATT and SNEGSKA (reference sequence). In nucleotides, the CDR3 is TGCAGTGCTAGAGATCTCGGGGAATTACAAAAAGGTAATGAGCAGTTCTTC. It codes for CSARDLGELQKGNEQFF.

Regarding this clonotype: This could be a read error, since a much larger clone is one nucleotide away. The rearrangement links TRBV20-1 to TRBJ1-6; the match to TRBD1 covers 7 bases. CDR3 length: 15 residues. Germline assignment: CDR1 DFQATT and CDR2 SNEGSKA (reference sequence). The CDR3 here is CGARAIGGRDSPLHF. The CDR3 DNA is TGCGGTGCTAGAGCTATAGGGGGCAGGGATTCACCCCTCCACTTT.

As regards this clonotype: A read error may account for a junction end that differs from germline. V is TRBV30 and J is TRBJ2-1; no clear D. CDR3 length: 12 amino acids. Germline CDR1 GTSNPN, CDR2 SVGIG (reference sequence). CDR3 protein: CVWSPSYNEQFF. CDR3 nucleotides: TGTGTCTGGAGCCCCTCCTACAATGAGCAATTCTTC.

This clonotype has a handful of counts. The chain uses TRBV12-3 or TRBV12-4 and TRBJ1-1; tentatively, D is TRBD1 (6 bases). Trimming removed 1 base from V and 6 bases from J, with 9 bases in between. The CDR3 consists of 13 residues. The CDR3 coding sequence is TGTGCCAGCAGTTTAGAGGGGGTAGCTGAAGCTTTCTTT. It specifies CASSLEGVAEAFF.

Concerning this clonotype: A read error may be the cause here, since a much bigger clone is one base away. This chain uses TRBV10-2 with TRBJ2-7, with D hard to call. In germline, CDR1 is WSHSY, CDR2 SAAADI. The length of the CDR3 is 12 residues. CDR3 coding DNA: TGCGACAGCATGGTCCTCCGCTCCGAGCAGTACTTC. Protein: CDSMVLRSEQYF.

The rearrangement uses TRBV7-9 and TRBJ1-5; D is ambiguous. CDR3 length: 13 amino acids. Germline loops: CDR1 SEHNR, CDR2 FQNEAQ (reference sequence). Deletions cut 3 bases from V and 2 bases from J, with 5 bases between. CDR3 sequence: CASSFDRNQPQHF. The CDR3 DNA reads TGTGCCAGCAGCTTTGATCGCAATCAGCCCCAGCATTTT.

Comments on this clonotype: A much larger clone differs from this one at a single base, so this may be a read error. The chain joins TRBV4-3 to TRBJ2-5; 8 bases agree with TRBD1. Germline CDR1 is LGHNA and CDR2 is YSLEER. CDR3 length: 16 residues. The CDR3 loop is CTSSQGSRQGQETQYF. As DNA, the CDR3 is TGCACCAGCAGCCAAGGTTCAAGACAGGGGCAAGAGACCCAGTACTTC.

In its sample, this clonotype was seen many times. The V gene is TRBV6-1, the J gene TRBJ2-3; tentatively, D is TRBD1 (5 bases). Between the trimmed V and J ends, which lost 2 bases and 4 bases, there was a span of 13 bases. CDR3 length: 15 amino acids. Per the germline V gene, CDR1 is MNHNS and CDR2 is SASEGT. The CDR3 loop reads CASSEWGLLSDTQYF. CDR3 DNA sequence: TGTGCCAGCAGTGAATGGGGCTTGCTTTCAGATACGCAGTATTTT.

This clonotype has just a few counts. This may arise from a read error, as a much more abundant clone is one base away. The V and J genes are TRBV20-1 and TRBJ2-1, with 7 bases lining up with TRBD2. CDR3 length: 14 residues. Looked up from germline, CDR1 is DFQATT and CDR2 is SNEGSKA (reference sequence). Written as DNA, the CDR3 is TGCAGTGATAGAGAGCTGGGGAGGGCGGATGAGCAGTTCTTC. This gives the protein CSDRELGRADEQFF.

On this clonotype: Germline is not matched at one junction end, which may reflect a read error. J is TRBJ2-1 and V is TRBV28; tentative D call: TRBD2 (7 bases). The CDR3 runs 15 residues. CDR1 is MDHEN and CDR2 is SYDVKM in the germline V gene. CDR3 loop: CASRTRGGSYNVQFF. CDR3 coding DNA: TGTGCCAGCAGAACAAGGGGGGGATCCTACAATGTGCAGTTCTTC.

Regarding this clonotype: One base away lies a much larger clone, so this may be a sequencing read error. The V and J genes are TRBV20-1 and TRBJ2-4; the D is unclear. This CDR3 comprises 13 residues. Germline assignment: CDR1 DFQATT and CDR2 SNEGSKA (reference sequence). The germline V and J ends were trimmed by 7 bases and 1 base, with 11 bases remaining between them. The CDR3 sequence: CSVWAGAKNIQYF. The CDR3 region has the DNA TGCAGTGTTTGGGCCGGGGCCAAAAACATTCAGTACTTC.

On this clonotype: Its ends do not fully match the called genes, so a read error is possible. V and J are TRBV11-2 and TRBJ1-4; no clear D. CDR1 and CDR2 from the germline V gene are SGHAT and FQNNGV. The CDR3 is made up of 13 amino acids. CDR3: CASCLDLWGSPVF. CDR3 DNA: TGTGCCAGCTGCTTAGATCTATGGGGATCTCCGGTTTTT.

As to this clonotype: A read error is possible here, since a much larger clone lies one base away. V gene TRBV12-3 or TRBV12-4 combines with J gene TRBJ2-3; 10 nucleotides align to TRBD2. The CDR3 is 14 amino acids. The CDR3 is CASNILAGADMQYF. The CDR3 nucleotides are TGTGCCAGCAATATCCTAGCGGGAGCAGATATGCAGTATTTT.

The chain has TRBV9 and TRBJ2-1; 7 bases are shared with TRBD1. The CDR3 is 16 residues long. V gave up 4 bases and J gave up 7 bases; unmatched junction bases: 14. Per the germline V gene, CDR1 is SGDLS and CDR2 is YYNGEE. This CDR3 reads CASSPTAGTEKNEQFF. CDR3 nucleotide sequence: TGTGCCAGCAGCCCGACAGCCGGGACAGAGAAGAATGAGCAGTTCTTC.

V usage is TRBV12-3 or TRBV12-4 and J usage is TRBJ1-1; no reliable D call. The CDR3 consists of 12 residues. The V and J ends lost 6 bases and 10 bases respectively, with 15 bases between them. The CDR3 nucleotides are TGTGCCAGCAGCTTTCTAAGCTCTGGAGCTTTCTTT. This sequence encodes CASSFLSSGAFF.

Comment on this clonotype: A much larger clone sits a single nucleotide away, making a read error possible. This chain uses TRBV20-1 with TRBJ2-3; TRBD2 agrees at 9 bases. Per the germline V gene, CDR1 is DFQATT and CDR2 is SNEGSKA (reference sequence). This CDR3 has 15 residues. The CDR3 DNA follows: TGCAGTGCCCCCCCAATCGGGACTAGCACAGAAACGCAGTATTTT. Translating it yields CSAPPIGTSTETQYF.

To note about this clonotype: A read error may account for a junction end that differs from germline. The rearrangement uses TRBV10-2 and TRBJ2-6; D is unclear. This CDR3 is built from 16 residues. From germline, CDR1 is WSHSY and CDR2 SAAADI. CDR3 sequence reads: CASSDWKSSGVNVLTF. As DNA, the CDR3 is TGCGCCAGCAGTGATTGGAAGAGCTCTGGGGTCAACGTCCTGACTTTC.

The chain has TRBV11-2 and TRBJ2-1; D is unclear. CDR3 length: 13 amino acids. The V gene's germline CDR1 is SGHAT and CDR2 FQNNGV. The DNA for the CDR3 is TGTATCAGCAGCCTCAACAACAACAATGAGCAGTTCTTC. It encodes CISSLNNNNEQFF.

The rearrangement joins TRBV20-1 to TRBJ2-2, with 7 nucleotides matching TRBD1. The CDR3 contains 15 residues. The J segment lost 4 bases and the V segment lost 7 bases, leaving 12 bases of the junction unmatched. Germline loops: CDR1 DFQATT, CDR2 SNEGSKA (reference sequence). CDR3 in amino acids: CSVGFSTGSTGELFF. CDR3 bases: TGCAGTGTTGGATTCTCGACAGGGAGCACCGGGGAGCTGTTTTTT.

A word on this clonotype: A read error may account for a junction end that differs from germline. The CDR3 DNA reads TGTAGTGCTAGGAAACTAGCCGCTAGGGATACGCAGTATTTT. Protein product: CSARKLAARDTQYF. This sequence joins TRBV20-1 and TRBJ2-3; TRBD2 might be the D (6 bases). The CDR3 has 14 residues. CDR1 and CDR2 from the germline V gene are DFQATT and SNEGSKA (reference sequence).

The chain uses TRBV12-3 or TRBV12-4 and TRBJ2-7; 7 positions match TRBD2. The V segment lost 5 bases and the J segment 2 bases; nucleotides outside the gene matches: 12. This CDR3 region has 16 residues. The CDR3: CASSTSRASGAYEQYF. The CDR3 DNA follows: TGTGCCAGCAGTACGTCTCGGGCTAGCGGCGCCTACGAGCAGTACTTC.

The chain recombines TRBV20-1 with TRBJ2-7; 7 bases agree with TRBD2. CDR1 is DFQATT, CDR2 SNEGSKA, per germline (reference sequence). The ends lost 7 bases at V and 4 bases at J; junction bases unmatched: 19. This CDR3 has 16 amino acids. The CDR3 loop is CSGSHTDASGGYEQYF. CDR3 nucleotides: TGCAGTGGTTCACATACTGATGCTAGCGGAGGGTACGAGCAGTACTTC.

Notes on this clonotype: One base away lies a much larger clone, so this may be a sequencing read error. In nucleotides, the CDR3 is TGTGCCAACAGTTTCTTTAGCGGGAGATCCTACGAGCAGTACTTC. This translates into CANSFFSGRSYEQYF. The V call is TRBV28, the J call TRBJ2-7; TRBD2 matches at 9 bases. Germline V gene data show CDR1 as MDHEN and CDR2 as SYDVKM. CDR3 length: 15 residues. The whole variable domain, filled in from reference TRBV28 and TRBJ2-7, reads DVKVTQSSRYLVKRTGEKVFLECVQDMDHENMFWYRQDPGLGLRLIYFSYDVKMKEKGDIPEGYSVSREKKERFSLILESASTNQTSMYLCANSFFSGRSYEQYFGPGTRLTVT.

Of note for this clonotype: Given a much more abundant clone one base away, this may be a read error. The V and J genes are TRBV20-1 and TRBJ2-1; 10 bases match TRBD2. V lost 1 base, J lost 9 bases, and 9 bases stayed unmatched. The CDR3 has 15 amino acids. Germline CDR1 is DFQATT and CDR2 is SNEGSKA (reference sequence). The CDR3 reads CSARVPGTSVTEQFF. The CDR3, as DNA: TGCAGTGCTAGAGTGCCTGGGACTAGCGTCACTGAGCAGTTCTTC.

In DNA form, the CDR3 reads TGCGCCAGCAGCTTGGATCACTACAATGAGCAGTTCTTC. It is translated as CASSLDHYNEQFF. The chain couples TRBV5-1 to TRBJ2-1; D not resolved. CDR1 is SGHRS, CDR2 YFSETQ, per germline. This CDR3 is built from 13 residues. Between the trimmed V and J ends, which lost 0 bases and 3 bases, there was a span of 4 bases.

The J gene is TRBJ2-1, the V gene TRBV7-8; D might be TRBD2 (5 bases). V was cut by 7 bases and J by 3 bases, with 16 bases left in between. The CDR3 covers 15 residues. Germline CDR1 reads SGHVS; CDR2 reads FQNEAQ. Here the CDR3 reads CASNQDSGHYNEQFF. CDR3 sequence (DNA): TGTGCCAGCAACCAGGACTCGGGCCACTACAATGAGCAGTTCTTC.

This clonotype was seen only a few times. The V and J genes are TRBV28 and TRBJ1-2; D call uncertain. Trimming took off 2 bases at V and 5 bases at J, with 9 bases between the two ends. CDR1 MDHEN and CDR2 SYDVKM come from the germline V gene. The CDR3 is made up of 13 amino acids. CDR3 protein: CASSLRAVYGYTF. CDR3 sequence (DNA): TGTGCCAGCAGTTTACGTGCAGTGTATGGCTACACCTTC.